The 27 T cell receptor beta chains given below trace back to one sample, sequenced in a study of response to subunit inactivated influenza vaccine (dated by TCRdb to the late 2010s). The receptor library was made with RT-PCR. Instrument on record: Illumina HiSeq 2500. TCRdb reran the public reads through fastp at Q25 and MiXCR, keeping productive beta chains. When rows share a CDR3 protein, they turn into one entry using the most common DNA and genes. The sample records 700,000 to 800,000 distinct CDR3 sequences, about 18% of which are singletons. The ten top clones hold roughly 10% of the sample. The sample consisted of PBMCs from blood, taken less than 6 days after vaccination. The receptors originated from a man aged 45-60 years who received an inactivated influenza vaccine. Donor details come from another sample of the same person, matched by shared clones.

This clonotype was recorded many times. V and J are TRBV6-1 and TRBJ1-2; 8 bases align to TRBD1. V shed 6 bases, J shed 5 bases, and the junction held 5 bases outside the gene matches. CDR1 and CDR2 from the germline V gene are MNHNS and SASEGT. CDR3 size: 13 residues. CDR3 sequence reads: CASRAGTGYGYTF. CDR3 coding DNA: TGTGCCAGCAGAGCCGGGACAGGATATGGCTACACCTTC.

This sequence joins TRBV4-3 and TRBJ1-1, with a possible D match to TRBD1 (5 bases). V dropped 0 bases and J dropped 6 bases, with 17 bases sitting between them. Germline CDR1 reads LGHNA; CDR2 reads YSLEER. CDR3 length equals 16 residues. DNA for the CDR3: TGCGCCAGCAGCCAAGACCGGGACCACCGGGGTGCTGAAGCTTTCTTT. This translates into CASSQDRDHRGAEAFF.

This sequence joins TRBV15 and TRBJ1-5, with 7 bases that match TRBD1. V was pared by 7 bases and J by 0 bases, with 3 bases of the junction left unmatched. Germline V gene sequence: CDR1 LNHNV, CDR2 YYDKDF (reference sequence). The CDR3 is 14 residues long. This CDR3 reads CATTDRDSNQPQHF. DNA of the CDR3: TGTGCCACCACCGACAGGGATAGCAATCAGCCCCAGCATTTT.

This chain connects TRBV19 to TRBJ1-1; 7 bases fit TRBD1. V was clipped by 6 bases and J by 6 bases; unmatched bases: 13. The CDR3 is 15 amino acids. The germline V gene has CDR1 LNHDA and CDR2 SQIVND (reference sequence). The CDR3 region is CASRQVGQEPPEAFF. CDR3 in DNA: TGTGCCAGTAGACAGGTCGGACAGGAGCCGCCTGAAGCTTTCTTT.

There are a few counts of this clonotype. V is TRBV9 and J is TRBJ2-1, with D possibly matching TRBD1 (6 bases). Germline CDR1 is SGDLS and CDR2 is YYNGEE. CDR3 length: 15 amino acids. The V and J ends lost 1 base and 5 bases respectively, with 13 bases between them. CDR3 DNA sequence: TGTGCCAGCAGCGTAAGTCCAGGGGCGGACAATGAGCAGTTCTTC. Its translation: CASSVSPGADNEQFF.

V usage is TRBV24-1 and J usage is TRBJ2-1; TRBD2 matches 10 bases. From germline, CDR1 is KGHDR and CDR2 SFDVKD. The CDR3 runs 16 residues. Unmatched junction bases numbered 10, after V lost 4 bases and J lost 8 bases. CDR3: CATSEFSGRAKDEQFF. Here the CDR3 DNA reads TGTGCCACCAGTGAATTCAGCGGGAGGGCCAAGGATGAGCAGTTCTTC.

In this sample, this clonotype turned up a few times. This sequence joins TRBV5-1 and TRBJ1-1, with D uncertain. The germline gives CDR1 SGHRS, CDR2 YFSETQ. This CDR3 comprises 14 residues. V was shortened by 1 base and J by 3 bases, with 10 bases between the two germline ends. CDR3 region: CASSLLVRDTEAFF. The CDR3 coding sequence is TGCGCCAGCAGCTTGTTGGTACGGGACACTGAAGCTTTCTTT.

This clonotype was seen a handful of times. The V gene is TRBV12-3 or TRBV12-4, the J gene TRBJ1-2, with unresolved D. The CDR3 length is 14 residues. Deletions cut 4 bases from V and 5 bases from J, with 14 bases between. The CDR3 coding sequence is TGTGCCAGCAGTTCGCGGGCAGAAATTTATGGCTACACCTTC. It specifies CASSSRAEIYGYTF.

Only a few counts were recorded for this clonotype. The V call is TRBV18, the J call TRBJ2-7; D uncertain. This CDR3 contains 11 residues. V was trimmed by 5 bases and J by 5 bases, leaving 7 bases between them. Per germline, CDR1 KGHSH and CDR2 LQKENI. Here the CDR3 reads CASSKSNEQYF. In nucleotides, the CDR3 is TGTGCCAGCTCAAAGAGTAACGAGCAGTACTTC.

This clonotype was detected a few times. The V and J genes are TRBV4-3 and TRBJ2-2; 10 positions agree with TRBD2. Germline V gene sequence: CDR1 LGHNA, CDR2 YSLEER. The CDR3 is 18 residues long. Trimming at V came to 2 bases and at J to 3 bases, leaving 9 bases not matched to a gene. The CDR3 DNA sequence: TGCGCCAGCAGCCAACCACAGCGGGAGGGCCGTTACACCGGGGAGCTGTTTTTT. This translates into CASSQPQREGRYTGELFF.

The gene calls are TRBV7-9 and TRBJ2-7; D may be TRBD2 (5 bases). The germline CDR1 and CDR2 sequences are SEHNR and FQNEAQ (reference sequence). The CDR3 sequence is 12 residues long. The V and J ends lost 5 bases and 6 bases respectively, with 11 bases between them. The CDR3 DNA follows: TGTGCCAGCAGCCGGGCAACTAGCGAGCAGTACTTC. The encoded protein is CASSRATSEQYF.

This clonotype occurred a few times. The chain recombines TRBV29-1 with TRBJ2-1, with 7 bases matching TRBD1. From germline, CDR1 is SQVTM and CDR2 ANQGSEA. CDR3 length: 13 amino acids. Trimming took 7 bases from V and 2 from J; bases not matched to a gene: 5. In nucleotides, the CDR3 is TGCAGCGCTCTGACAGGGACCTACAATGAGCAGTTCTTC. Translation gives CSALTGTYNEQFF.

This clonotype was seen a handful of times. The gene calls are TRBV11-2 and TRBJ2-1; TRBD2 agrees at 15 bases. CDR1 SGHAT and CDR2 FQNNGV come from the germline V gene. The CDR3 spans 18 residues. Germline trimming cut 6 bases from V and 4 bases from J; bases unmatched to any gene: 10. The chain's CDR3 is CASSPGLAGGRGYNEQFF. The CDR3 DNA is TGTGCCAGCAGTCCGGGACTAGCGGGAGGTCGGGGATACAATGAGCAGTTCTTC.

This clonotype was observed a single time. The chain links TRBV4-3 to TRBJ2-2; TRBD2 aligns across 10 bases. Unmatched junction bases numbered 7, after V lost 0 bases and J lost 0 bases. This CDR3 region has 19 residues. Germline values: CDR1 LGHNA, CDR2 YSLEER. The CDR3 region is CASSQEILAGAANTGELFF. The CDR3, as DNA: TGCGCCAGCAGCCAAGAGATTCTAGCGGGGGCCGCGAACACCGGGGAGCTGTTTTTT.

Regarding this clonotype: At one of its ends the junction is not consistent with the germline gene, which may arise from a read error. The chain uses TRBV5-1 and TRBJ2-7, with D uncertain. The CDR3 loop spans 12 amino acids. Germline values: CDR1 SGHRS, CDR2 YFSETQ. CDR3: CVSSSRGYEQYF. The CDR3 bases are TGCGTCAGCAGCTCCCGAGGCTACGAGCAGTACTTC.

The chain has TRBV3-1 and TRBJ2-3; D is unresolved. In germline, CDR1 is LGHDT, CDR2 YNNKEL (reference sequence). This CDR3 is 14 amino acids long. Deletions cut 0 bases from V and 2 bases from J, with 6 bases between. CDR3 loop: CASSQDYHTDTQYF. The DNA for the CDR3 is TGTGCCAGCAGCCAAGACTACCACACAGATACGCAGTATTTT.

Only a few counts were recorded for this clonotype. The chain recombines TRBV9 with TRBJ2-2, with D perhaps being TRBD1 or TRBD2 (5 bases each). The germline gives CDR1 SGDLS, CDR2 YYNGEE. V was cut by 0 bases and J by 6 bases, with 12 bases left in between. CDR3 length: 15 amino acids. The CDR3 DNA reads TGTGCCAGCAGCGTAGGTCCTAGCAGGGCCGGGGAGCTGTTTTTT. Amino acids: CASSVGPSRAGELFF.

The chain combines TRBV12-3 or TRBV12-4 with TRBJ2-3, with D perhaps TRBD2 (6 bases). Between the trimmed V and J ends, which lost 7 bases and 5 bases, there was a span of 16 bases. The CDR3 is 14 residues long. The CDR3 DNA follows: TGTGCCAGCAAGGAGGGGTCTAGCGTAGATACGCAGTATTTT. Its translation is CASKEGSSVDTQYF.

This clonotype was observed a handful of times. The V gene is TRBV20-1, the J gene TRBJ2-7; 9 bases fit TRBD2. This CDR3 has 15 residues. Trimming cost V 7 bases and J 5 bases; bases outside gene matches: 15. Germline CDR1 reads DFQATT; CDR2 reads SNEGSKA (reference sequence). As DNA, the CDR3 is TGCAGTGTAAGAGGTCCTAGCGGGAACCCCCACGAGCAGTACTTC. Translation gives CSVRGPSGNPHEQYF.

This clonotype was observed a few times. The chain joins TRBV11-2 to TRBJ2-5; the match to TRBD2 covers 8 bases. The CDR3 length is 16 residues. The V gene end was trimmed by 0 bases and the J gene end by 2 bases; junction bases not matched to a gene: 5. Germline lookup yields CDR1 SGHAT and CDR2 FQNNGV. CDR3 nucleotide sequence: TGTGCCAGCAGCTTAGAGTTGACTAGCGCTCAAGAGACCCAGTACTTC. This sequence encodes CASSLELTSAQETQYF.

The chain combines TRBV7-9 with TRBJ1-2, with 8 bases that match TRBD1. V lost 4 bases and J lost 4; bases outside the gene matches: 8. This CDR3 contains 15 residues. Germline assignment: CDR1 SEHNR and CDR2 FQNEAQ (reference sequence). The CDR3 sequence is CASSSMDRALYGYTF. The CDR3 nucleotides read TGTGCCAGCAGCTCCATGGACAGGGCCCTCTATGGCTACACCTTC.

In this sample, this clonotype turned up many times. This chain links TRBV29-1 with TRBJ2-3; 7 bases agree with TRBD2. The length of the CDR3 is 12 residues. The trim removed 2 bases at V and 4 bases at J, leaving 0 bases unmatched. The V gene's germline CDR1 is SQVTM and CDR2 ANQGSEA. The CDR3 DNA reads TGCAGCGTTGAAAGCGGGGCAGATACGCAGTATTTT. Encoded protein: CSVESGADTQYF.

The V call is TRBV20-1, the J call TRBJ2-1, with no clear D. Germline V gives CDR1 DFQATT, CDR2 SNEGSKA (reference sequence). V was shortened by 1 base and J by 0 bases, with 10 bases between the two germline ends. This CDR3 is built from 15 residues. The DNA for the CDR3 is TGCAGTGCTAGAGCGGGTTACAGCTCCTACAATGAGCAGTTCTTC. This codes for CSARAGYSSYNEQFF.

The rearrangement uses TRBV30 and TRBJ2-3, with 10 positions matching TRBD2. CDR1 is GTSNPN and CDR2 is SVGIG in the germline V gene (reference sequence). The V gene end was trimmed by 1 base and the J gene end by 2 bases; junction bases not matched to a gene: 12. CDR3 length: 18 residues. The CDR3 here is CAWSGGLAEGLVTDTQYF. CDR3 in DNA: TGTGCCTGGAGTGGAGGACTAGCGGAAGGGCTGGTCACAGATACGCAGTATTTT.

The rearrangement joins TRBV29-1 to TRBJ2-3; 9 nucleotides align to TRBD2. J gave up 1 base and V 3 bases, and 2 bases lay outside the gene matches. Germline CDR1 is SQVTM and CDR2 is ANQGSEA. This CDR3 comprises 14 residues. The CDR3 protein is CSVEGGGGTDTQYF. CDR3 nucleotide sequence: TGCAGCGTTGAGGGCGGGGGGGGCACAGATACGCAGTATTTT.

This clonotype turned up a few times. The rearrangement joins TRBV20-1 to TRBJ2-3; TRBD2 matches at 7 bases. The CDR3 is made up of 14 amino acids. Unmatched junction bases numbered 9, after V lost 5 bases and J lost 4 bases. Germline CDR1 reads DFQATT; CDR2 reads SNEGSKA (reference sequence). DNA of the CDR3: TGCAGTGCTCAGGGCGTGGGGGGGGCAGATACGCAGTATTTT. This codes for CSAQGVGGADTQYF.

This clonotype showed up just a few times. The CDR3 sequence is CASSVGASTDTQYF. The DNA for the CDR3 is TGCGCCAGCAGCGTAGGCGCTAGCACAGATACGCAGTATTTT. This chain joins TRBV5-1 and TRBJ2-3; D unclear. The germline gives CDR1 SGHRS, CDR2 YFSETQ. V was trimmed by 4 bases and J by 0 bases, leaving 9 bases between them. The CDR3 runs to 14 residues.